This entry features one T cell receptor (beta chain) sequence. The entry originates in a study of blood T cell repertoires in COVID-19. Some clones are missing from TCRdb's copy, which holds only in-frame ones; the method was immunoSEQ multiplex PCR. The sample holds roughly 250,000 clones, around 82% seen once. Trimming shortened V by 1 base and J by 0 bases, and 11 bases separated the two germline ends. Germline loops: CDR1 SEHNR, CDR2 FQNEAQ (reference sequence). The CDR3 totals 16 residues. The V and J genes are TRBV7-9 and TRBJ2-3, with a tentative D call TRBD2 (6 bases). Sequencing was performed on peripheral blood. This TCR was recovered from a human donor in a cohort sampled during active COVID-19. The CDR3 loop reads CASSLGSGSSTDTQYF. CDR3 coding DNA: TGTGCCAGCAGCTTAGGTAGCGGTTCTAGCACAGATACGCAGTATTTT.